Listed below are T cell receptor beta chains from one sample, sequenced in a study of T cell changes during pregnancy in multiple sclerosis. The protocol was immunoSEQ multiplex PCR, while the TCRdb copy is restricted to in-frame clones and leaves out a portion. The table includes roughly 62,000 clones, 80% to 90% detected once. Sequenced material: peripheral blood, taken in the first trimester of pregnancy. The origin of the receptors is a female donor with multiple sclerosis, enrolled in a pregnancy study. Both conserved end residues are part of each CDR3. Fields, in order: V gene, D gene, clone size, J gene, CDR3 DNA, CDR3 protein. D genes are given only for firm matches. The size field is filled for only some rows; it gives once, few, many or a size class.

TRBV4-1	TRBD1	-	TRBJ1-2	TGCGCCAGCAGCCAAGATCCCGGGACAGACTATGGCTACACCTTC	CASSQDPGTDYGYTF
TRBV4-3	-	-	TRBJ1-2	TGCGCCAGCAGCCAAGAAACTCGGGGAAACTATGGCTACACCTTC	CASSQETRGNYGYTF
TRBV6-1	-	-	TRBJ1-1	TGTGCCAGCAGTGAAGCAAGATGGCCCCGGAAGGTCGAGGTGGGCACTGAAGCTTTCTTT	CASSEARWPRKVEVGTEAFF
TRBV19	TRBD2	-	TRBJ2-7	TGTGCCAGTACTAGCGGGGGGGCGAGGAACGAGCAGTACTTC	CASTSGGARNEQYF
TRBV7-3	-	-	TRBJ2-3	TGTGCCAGCAGCTTATCGGGTAGCGAGGCCGATACGCAGTATTTT	CASSLSGSEADTQYF
TRBV2	-	-	TRBJ2-3	TGTGCCAGCAGTGGAGACACAGATACGCAGTATTTT	CASSGDTDTQYF
TRBV2	-	-	TRBJ1-2	TGTGCCAGCAGTGAAGTTGGAGGGAGCTATGGCTACACCTTC	CASSEVGGSYGYTF
TRBV19	TRBD1	-	TRBJ2-1	TGTGCCAGTAGTGAGACAGGGCGGACCTACAATGAGCAGTTCTTC	CASSETGRTYNEQFF
TRBV7-9	TRBD2	-	TRBJ2-5	TGTGCCAGCAGCTCAGCGGGGCCCTACCAAGAGACCCAGTACTTC	CASSSAGPYQETQYF
TRBV9	TRBD1	once	TRBJ2-5	TGTGCCAGCAGCGTAGGACAGGGAGAAGAGACCCAGTACTTC	CASSVGQGEETQYF
TRBV10-1	-	-	TRBJ1-4	TGCGCCAGCAGTGAGGGAACAGGAGCAGAAAAACTGTTTTTT	CASSEGTGAEKLFF
TRBV4-3	TRBD1	-	TRBJ2-5	TGCGCCAGCAGCCAAGGCACAGGGGCAGGGTGGGAGACCCAGTACTTC	CASSQGTGAGWETQYF
TRBV6-5	-	-	TRBJ2-3	TGTGCCAGCAGTTACGGGGAGACCACAGATACGCAGTATTTT	CASSYGETTDTQYF
TRBV18	-	-	TRBJ1-1	TGTGCCAGCTCACCACGGGTAGGGGAAGTTGGAGCTTTCTTT	CASSPRVGEVGAFF
TRBV5-5	-	-	TRBJ1-4	TGTGCCAGCAGTTCCGCCAAAGGGGATGGTGAAAAACTGTTTTTT	CASSSAKGDGEKLFF
TRBV7-2	-	-	TRBJ2-1	TGTGCCAGCAGCTTATCCCTAAACGAGCAGTTCTTC	CASSLSLNEQFF
TRBV5-1	TRBD1	-	TRBJ1-2	TGCGCCAGCAGCAAGGGACAGATCTACGGCTACACCTTC	CASSKGQIYGYTF
TRBV14	TRBD2	-	TRBJ2-1	TGTGCCAGCAGCCAAGCCGGGACTAGCGGGGGTAATGAGCAGTTCTTC	CASSQAGTSGGNEQFF
TRBV15	-	-	TRBJ2-1	TGTGCCACCAGCAGAGAGGGCCAGGGTATTGAGCAGTTCTTC	CATSREGQGIEQFF
TRBV28	-	-	TRBJ2-7	TGTGCCAGCAGTCTCAAACCGCGACCGACAGAATCCTACGAGCAGTACTTC	CASSLKPRPTESYEQYF
TRBV6-1	TRBD1	-	TRBJ1-2	TGTGCCAGCAGTGAACAATGGCAGGGGGCTATTGGCTACACCTTC	CASSEQWQGAIGYTF
TRBV27	-	-	TRBJ2-2	TGTGCCAGCAGTTGGGCTCTAGGGGTGGGCACCGGGGAGCTGTTTTTT	CASSWALGVGTGELFF
TRBV13	TRBD1	-	TRBJ1-1	TGTGCCAGCAGCGTGGGGACAGGGGAAACGGTGAACACTGAAGCTTTCTTT	CASSVGTGETVNTEAFF
TRBV7-9	TRBD1	-	TRBJ2-3	TGTGCCAGCAGCCGGGGACAGGACACAGATACGCAGTATTTT	CASSRGQDTDTQYF
TRBV18	-	-	TRBJ1-1	TGTGCCAGCTCACCAGGGGCAGAGAACACTGAAGCTTTCTTT	CASSPGAENTEAFF
TRBV11-2	TRBD1	-	TRBJ2-7	TGTGCCAGCAGCTCCATCCGGGACAGGGCCCACGAGCAGTACTTC	CASSSIRDRAHEQYF
TRBV6-4	TRBD2	-	TRBJ2-3	TGTGCCAGCAGTGAGGCTAGCGGGAGCACAGATACGCAGTATTTT	CASSEASGSTDTQYF
TRBV7-2	-	-	TRBJ1-2	TGTGCCAGCAGCTTAGAGGTCAGGGGTGTCTACACCTTC	CASSLEVRGVYTF
TRBV4-2	TRBD1	-	TRBJ2-5	TGTGCCAGCAGCCAAGGAGGGGCAGGGGGAGAGACCCAGTACTTC	CASSQGGAGGETQYF
TRBV5-1	-	-	TRBJ1-3	TGCGCCAGCAGCCCCTCGGAGGGGACTGGAAACACCATATATTTT	CASSPSEGTGNTIYF
TRBV2	TRBD2	-	TRBJ2-1	TGTGCCAGCAGTGAATACGGCGGGAGCTCCTACAATGAGCAGTTCTTC	CASSEYGGSSYNEQFF
TRBV2	TRBD1	once	TRBJ2-7	TGTGCCAGCAGTGAGGGACAGGGGCTATACGAGCAGTACTTC	CASSEGQGLYEQYF
TRBV5-1	TRBD1	-	TRBJ2-3	TGCGCCAGCAGCCGGACAGGGTACACAGATACGCAGTATTTT	CASSRTGYTDTQYF
TRBV7-2	-	-	TRBJ2-7	TGTGCCAGCAGCTTAGAGAGGGCCTCCTACGAGCAGTACTTC	CASSLERASYEQYF
TRBV7-2	TRBD1	-	TRBJ1-1	TGTGCCAGCAGCCCGGGACAGGGCCAGCGGGGCGCTTTCTTT	CASSPGQGQRGAFF
TRBV27	TRBD1	-	TRBJ2-7	TGTGCCAGCAGTTTAGGGACAGGGTGGGCCTACGAGCAGTACTTC	CASSLGTGWAYEQYF
TRBV2	-	-	TRBJ1-2	TGTGCCAGCAGTGAAGCAGTATCGGTTTATGGCTACACCTTC	CASSEAVSVYGYTF
TRBV7-8	TRBD2	-	TRBJ2-3	TGTGCCAGCAGCTTAGTAGCGGGGGGGGGCTTAGATACGCAGTATTTT	CASSLVAGGGLDTQYF
TRBV6-1	TRBD1	-	TRBJ2-3	TGTGCCAGCAGTGTGGGGCGACAGGGCGCAGATACGCAGTATTTT	CASSVGRQGADTQYF
TRBV5-6	TRBD1	-	TRBJ2-2	TGTGCCAGCAGCCGATACAGGACAGGGAAGGGAGGGGAGCTGTTTTTT	CASSRYRTGKGGELFF
TRBV5-1	TRBD1	-	TRBJ2-1	TGCGCCAGCAGCATAAGTTCCGGGACAGTTCGCAATGAGCAGTTCTTC	CASSISSGTVRNEQFF
TRBV5-1	-	-	TRBJ2-1	TGCGCCAGCCAAACCCTCCCTTCTAGCTCCTACAATGAGCAGTTCTTC	CASQTLPSSSYNEQFF
TRBV19	TRBD1	-	TRBJ1-1	TGTGCCAGTAGACAACAGGGGGGAGGTTCGAACACTGAAGCTTTCTTT	CASRQQGGGSNTEAFF
TRBV15	-	-	TRBJ2-2	TGTGCCACCAGCCCGAGCCTGGGACTGAACACCGGGGAGCTGTTTTTT	CATSPSLGLNTGELFF
TRBV6-6	-	many	TRBJ1-1	TGTGCCAGCAGCCCTCAGGGGCATACTGAAGCTTTCTTT	CASSPQGHTEAFF
TRBV6-4	TRBD2	-	TRBJ2-7	TGTGCCAGCAGTGTGGAGACTAGCGGTTCCTACGAGCAGTACTTC	CASSVETSGSYEQYF
TRBV5-6	TRBD1	-	TRBJ1-6	TGTGCCAGCAGCTTGGGGGACAGGGGGCATTCACCCCTCCACTTT	CASSLGDRGHSPLHF
TRBV28	TRBD1	-	TRBJ1-2	TGTGCCAGCAGTTTAGGTAGGGGGCGTGGCTACACCTTC	CASSLGRGRGYTF